This entry lists 12 T cell receptor beta chains sequenced from one sample in a study of CD8 T cells in ankylosing spondylitis. TCRdb called the 5' RACE reads again in MiXCR, with one record for every CDR3 protein. The table has some 300,000 distinct CDR3 sequences, around 20% seen once. The specimen was blood, either unsorted or a sorted T cell fraction (not recorded which). These receptors originate from a female donor with ankylosing spondylitis or in good health (not recorded which).

This clonotype occurred many times. As DNA, the CDR3 is TGCAGCGTTGAATGGGAGACCCAGTACTTC. It yields the protein CSVEWETQYF. This chain links TRBV29-1 with TRBJ2-5; no definite D call. V lost 2 bases, J lost 5 bases, and 3 bases lay in between. CDR1 SQVTM and CDR2 ANQGSEA come from the germline V gene. This CDR3 contains 10 residues.

V is TRBV4-2 and J is TRBJ2-3, with TRBD1 matching 10 bases. V gave up 1 base and J gave up 4 bases; unmatched junction bases: 2. CDR1 and CDR2 (germline): LGHNA, YNFKEQ. The CDR3 has 15 amino acids. The CDR3 sequence is CASSQAGTGADTQYF. The CDR3 coding sequence is TGTGCCAGCAGCCAAGCCGGGACAGGGGCAGATACGCAGTATTTT.

This clonotype was detected ten times or more. The J gene is TRBJ2-7, the V gene TRBV20-1; tentative D call: TRBD2 (6 bases). The germline V gene has CDR1 DFQATT and CDR2 SNEGSKA (reference sequence). The germline V and J ends were trimmed by 4 bases and 2 bases, with 12 bases remaining between them. This CDR3 region has 13 residues. CDR3 loop: CSAMTGVPYEQYF. The CDR3 DNA reads TGCAGTGCTATGACGGGAGTTCCCTACGAGCAGTACTTC.

This clonotype was recorded once. The CDR3 nucleotides are TGTGCCAGCTCACCCAGGGACCACACAGATACGCAGTATTTT. Translated: CASSPRDHTDTQYF. The V gene is TRBV18, the J gene TRBJ2-3; D might be TRBD1 or TRBD2, each matching 5 bases. Per the germline V gene, CDR1 is KGHSH and CDR2 is LQKENI. Between the trimmed V and J ends, which lost 3 bases and 2 bases, there was a span of 9 bases. CDR3 length equals 14 residues.

This clonotype was found a few times. The V and J genes are TRBV20-1 and TRBJ2-4, with 12 bases fitting TRBD1. V dropped 5 bases and J dropped 6; count of bases not matched to a gene: 8. This CDR3 spans 15 amino acids. Looked up from germline, CDR1 is DFQATT and CDR2 is SNEGSKA (reference sequence). The CDR3 sequence: CSAQPGQGAGNIQYF. The CDR3, as DNA: TGCAGTGCTCAGCCGGGACAGGGGGCAGGAAACATTCAGTACTTC.

This clonotype was detected ten times or more. The chain couples TRBV10-3 to TRBJ2-2, with TRBD2 as a possible D gene (5 bases). The CDR3 length is 14 residues. CDR1 is ENHRY and CDR2 is SYGVKD in the germline V gene. Trimming took off 6 bases at V and 0 bases at J, with 8 bases between the two ends. CDR3 sequence reads: CAIRDSPNTGELFF. The CDR3 bases are TGTGCCATCAGGGACTCGCCGAACACCGGGGAGCTGTTTTTT.

A few counts support this clonotype. This chain connects TRBV28 to TRBJ2-1, with 10 bases lining up with TRBD2. Germline CDR1 is MDHEN and CDR2 is SYDVKM. Trimming took 2 bases from V and 7 from J; bases not matched to a gene: 5. The CDR3 has 15 residues. In DNA form, the CDR3 reads TGTGCCAGCAGTTTAATGGGACTAGCGAGTAATGAGCAGTTCTTC. Translated, it gives CASSLMGLASNEQFF.

This clonotype came up many times. The CDR3 loop is CASSLRQGSAEAFF. CDR3 bases: TGTGCCAGCAGTCTTAGACAGGGCTCGGCTGAAGCTTTCTTT. The chain couples TRBV12-3 or TRBV12-4 to TRBJ1-1, with 7 bases lining up with TRBD1. The CDR3 runs to 14 residues. J was trimmed by 6 bases and V by 5 bases; bases with no gene match: 9.

This clonotype turned up a few times. This rearrangement joins TRBV6-2 or TRBV6-3 to TRBJ1-5; D is unclear. This CDR3 contains 11 residues. CDR1 and CDR2 (germline): MNHEY, SVGEGT. Trimming cost V 4 bases and J 9 bases, with 7 bases left between them. The CDR3 sequence is CASSSLGPQHF. CDR3 in DNA: TGTGCCAGCAGTTCCTTAGGGCCCCAGCATTTT.

The chain links TRBV7-6 to TRBJ2-5; D may be TRBD2 (5 bases). Trimming removed 9 bases from V and 5 bases from J, with 16 bases in between. CDR1 SGHVS and CDR2 FNYEAQ come from the germline V gene. CDR3 length equals 13 residues. The CDR3 nucleotides read TGTGCCAGTGCGGAGTGGGAGAGGGAGACCCAGTACTTC. The encoded protein is CASAEWERETQYF.

The chain is built from TRBV5-1 and TRBJ1-1, with D perhaps TRBD1 (5 bases). Trimming left V 4 bases short and J 2 bases short, with 15 bases between. The germline CDR1 and CDR2 sequences are SGHRS and YFSETQ. The CDR3 covers 15 residues. The CDR3 DNA sequence: TGCGCCAGCAGCCCATTGGGGGGACGAAACACTGAAGCTTTCTTT. Residues: CASSPLGGRNTEAFF.

This clonotype was seen only a few times. The chain uses TRBV10-3 and TRBJ1-2; D gene unclear. This CDR3 spans 11 amino acids. The germline gives CDR1 ENHRY, CDR2 SYGVKD. Trimming took 2 bases from V and 4 from J, leaving 2 bases between them. The chain's CDR3 is CAISETYGYTF. DNA of the CDR3: TGTGCCATCAGTGAGACCTATGGCTACACCTTC.